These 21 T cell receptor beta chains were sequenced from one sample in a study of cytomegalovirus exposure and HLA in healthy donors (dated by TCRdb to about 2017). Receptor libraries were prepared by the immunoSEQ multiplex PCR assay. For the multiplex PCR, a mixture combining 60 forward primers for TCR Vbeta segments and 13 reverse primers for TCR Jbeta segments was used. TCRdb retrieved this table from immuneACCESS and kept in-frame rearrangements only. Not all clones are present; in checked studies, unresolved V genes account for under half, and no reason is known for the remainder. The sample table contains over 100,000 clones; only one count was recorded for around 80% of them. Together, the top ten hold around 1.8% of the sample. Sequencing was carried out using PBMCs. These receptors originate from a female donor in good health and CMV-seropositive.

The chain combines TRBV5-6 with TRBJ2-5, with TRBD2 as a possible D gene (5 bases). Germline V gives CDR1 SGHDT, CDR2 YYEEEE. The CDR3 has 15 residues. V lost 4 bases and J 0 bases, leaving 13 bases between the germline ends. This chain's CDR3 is CASSANGLYQETQYF. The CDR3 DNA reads TGTGCCAGCAGCGCCAATGGACTGTACCAAGAGACCCAGTACTTC.

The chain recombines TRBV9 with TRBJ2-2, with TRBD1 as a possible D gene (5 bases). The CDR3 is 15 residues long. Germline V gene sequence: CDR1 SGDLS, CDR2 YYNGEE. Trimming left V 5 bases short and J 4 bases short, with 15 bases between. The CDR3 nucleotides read TGTGCCAGCAGTGAAAGTGCCCAGGGCACCGGGGAGCTGTTTTTT. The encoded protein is CASSESAQGTGELFF. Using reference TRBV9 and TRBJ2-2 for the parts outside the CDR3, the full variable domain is DSGVTQTPKHLITATGQRVTLRCSPRSGDLSVYWYQQSLDQGLQFLIQYYNGEERAKGNILERFSAQQFPDLHSELNLSSLELGDSALYFCASSESAQGTGELFFGEGSRLTVL.

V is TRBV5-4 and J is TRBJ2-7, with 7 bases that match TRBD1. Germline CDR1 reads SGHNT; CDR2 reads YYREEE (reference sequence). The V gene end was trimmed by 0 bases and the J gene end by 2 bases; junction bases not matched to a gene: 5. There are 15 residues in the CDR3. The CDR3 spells CASSLETGSTYEQYF. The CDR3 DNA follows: TGTGCCAGCAGCTTGGAGACAGGGTCAACCTACGAGCAGTACTTC. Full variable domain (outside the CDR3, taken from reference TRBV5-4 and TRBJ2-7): ETGVTQSPTHLIKTRGQQVTLRCSSQSGHNTVSWYQQALGQGPQFIFQYYREEENGRGNFPPRFSGLQFPNYSSELNVNALELDDSALYLCASSLETGSTYEQYFGPGTRLTVT.

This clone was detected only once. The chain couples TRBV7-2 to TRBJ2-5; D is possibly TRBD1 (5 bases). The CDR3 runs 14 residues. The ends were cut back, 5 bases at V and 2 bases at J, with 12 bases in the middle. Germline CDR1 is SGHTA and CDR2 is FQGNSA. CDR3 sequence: CASSRQQGQETQYF. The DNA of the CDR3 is TGTGCCAGCAGCCGCCAGCAGGGTCAAGAGACCCAGTACTTC.

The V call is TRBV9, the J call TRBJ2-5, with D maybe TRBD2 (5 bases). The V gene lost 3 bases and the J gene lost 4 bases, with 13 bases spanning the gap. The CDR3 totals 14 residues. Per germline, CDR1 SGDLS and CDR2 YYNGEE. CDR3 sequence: CASSAGYSGETQYF. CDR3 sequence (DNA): TGTGCCAGCAGCGCGGGATACTCCGGAGAGACCCAGTACTTC.

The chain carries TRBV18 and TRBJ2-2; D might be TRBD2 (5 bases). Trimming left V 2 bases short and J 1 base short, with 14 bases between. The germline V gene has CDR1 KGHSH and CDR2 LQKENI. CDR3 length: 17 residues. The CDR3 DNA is TGTGCCAGCTCACCATCACAACACACTAGGAACACCGGGGAGCTGTTTTTT. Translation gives CASSPSQHTRNTGELFF.

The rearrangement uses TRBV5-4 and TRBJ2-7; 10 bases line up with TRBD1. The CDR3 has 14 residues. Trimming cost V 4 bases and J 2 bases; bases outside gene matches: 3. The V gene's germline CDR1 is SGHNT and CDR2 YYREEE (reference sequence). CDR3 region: CASSAGTGAYEQYF. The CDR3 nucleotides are TGTGCCAGCAGCGCCGGGACAGGGGCCTACGAGCAGTACTTC. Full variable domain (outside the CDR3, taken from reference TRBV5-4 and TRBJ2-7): ETGVTQSPTHLIKTRGQQVTLRCSSQSGHNTVSWYQQALGQGPQFIFQYYREEENGRGNFPPRFSGLQFPNYSSELNVNALELDDSALYLCASSAGTGAYEQYFGPGTRLTVT.

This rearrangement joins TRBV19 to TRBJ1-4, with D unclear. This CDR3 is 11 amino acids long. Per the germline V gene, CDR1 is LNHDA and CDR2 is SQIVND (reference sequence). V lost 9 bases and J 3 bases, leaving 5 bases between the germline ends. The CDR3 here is CARRSNEKLFF. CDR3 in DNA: TGTGCCAGGAGATCTAATGAAAAACTGTTTTTT.

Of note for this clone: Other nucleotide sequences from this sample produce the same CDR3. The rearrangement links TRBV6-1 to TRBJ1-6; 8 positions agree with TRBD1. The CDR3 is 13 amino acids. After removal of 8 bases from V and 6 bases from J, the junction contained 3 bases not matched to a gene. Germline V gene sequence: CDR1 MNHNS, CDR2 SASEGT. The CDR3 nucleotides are TGTGCCAGCCAGACAGGGGCTAATTCACCCCTCCACTTT. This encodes CASQTGANSPLHF.

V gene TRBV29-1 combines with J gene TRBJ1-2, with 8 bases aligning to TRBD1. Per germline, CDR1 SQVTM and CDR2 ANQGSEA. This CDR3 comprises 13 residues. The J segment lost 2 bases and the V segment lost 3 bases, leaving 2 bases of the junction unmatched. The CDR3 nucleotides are TGCAGCGTTGACTGGACAGGGAACTATGGCTACACCTTC. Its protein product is CSVDWTGNYGYTF. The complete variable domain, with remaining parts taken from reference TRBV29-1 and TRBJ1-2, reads SAVISQKPSRDICQRGTSLTIQCQVDSQVTMMFWYRQQPGQSLTLIATANQGSEATYESGFVIDKFPISRPNLTFSTLTVSNMSPEDSSIYLCSVDWTGNYGYTFGSGTRLTVV.

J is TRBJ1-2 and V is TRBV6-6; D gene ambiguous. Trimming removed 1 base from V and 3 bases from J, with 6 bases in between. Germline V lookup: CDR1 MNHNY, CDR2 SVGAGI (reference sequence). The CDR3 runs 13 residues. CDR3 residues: CASSYLGDYGYTF. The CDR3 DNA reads TGTGCCAGCAGTTACTTGGGAGACTATGGCTACACCTTC.

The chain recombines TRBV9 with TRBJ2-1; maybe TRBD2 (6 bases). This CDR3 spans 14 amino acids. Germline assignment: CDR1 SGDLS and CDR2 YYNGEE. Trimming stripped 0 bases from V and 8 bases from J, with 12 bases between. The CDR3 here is CASSVGGWGDEQFF. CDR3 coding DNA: TGTGCCAGCAGCGTAGGCGGCTGGGGGGATGAGCAGTTCTTC.

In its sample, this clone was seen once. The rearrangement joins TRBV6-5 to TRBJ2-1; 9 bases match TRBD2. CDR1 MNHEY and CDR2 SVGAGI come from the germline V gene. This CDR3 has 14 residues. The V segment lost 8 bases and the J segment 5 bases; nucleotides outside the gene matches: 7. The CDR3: CASSGTSWNNEQFF. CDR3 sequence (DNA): TGTGCCAGCTCGGGGACTAGCTGGAACAATGAGCAGTTCTTC.

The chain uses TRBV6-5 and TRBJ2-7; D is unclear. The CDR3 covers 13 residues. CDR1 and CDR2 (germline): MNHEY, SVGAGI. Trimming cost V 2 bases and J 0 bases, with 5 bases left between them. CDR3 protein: CASSYPSSYEQYF. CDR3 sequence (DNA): TGTGCCAGCAGTTACCCTAGCTCCTACGAGCAGTACTTC.

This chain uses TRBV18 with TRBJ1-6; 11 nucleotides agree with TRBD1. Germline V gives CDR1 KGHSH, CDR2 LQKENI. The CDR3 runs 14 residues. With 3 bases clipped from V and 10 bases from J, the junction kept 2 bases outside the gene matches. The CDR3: CASSPGQGESPLHF. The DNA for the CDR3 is TGTGCCAGCTCACCGGGACAGGGGGAATCACCCCTCCACTTT.

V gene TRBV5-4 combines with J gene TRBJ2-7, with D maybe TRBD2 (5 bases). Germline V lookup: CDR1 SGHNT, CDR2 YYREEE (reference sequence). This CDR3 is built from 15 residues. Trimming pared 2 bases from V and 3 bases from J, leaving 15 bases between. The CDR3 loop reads CASSLAGGRGYEQYF. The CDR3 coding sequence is TGTGCCAGCAGCTTAGCCGGCGGGCGCGGCTACGAGCAGTACTTC.

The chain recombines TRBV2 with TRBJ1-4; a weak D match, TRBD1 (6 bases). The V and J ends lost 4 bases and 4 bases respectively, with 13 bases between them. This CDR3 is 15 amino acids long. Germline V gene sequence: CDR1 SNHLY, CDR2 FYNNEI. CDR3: CASSADRTNNEKLFF. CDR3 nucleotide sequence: TGTGCCAGCAGTGCCGACAGGACAAATAATGAAAAACTGTTTTTT.

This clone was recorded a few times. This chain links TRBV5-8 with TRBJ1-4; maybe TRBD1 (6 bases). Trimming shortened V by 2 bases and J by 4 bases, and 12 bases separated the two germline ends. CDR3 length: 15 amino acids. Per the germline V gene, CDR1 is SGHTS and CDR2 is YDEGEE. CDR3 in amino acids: CASSLDRSLNEKLFF. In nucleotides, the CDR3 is TGTGCCAGCAGCTTAGACAGGTCTCTTAATGAAAAACTGTTTTTT.

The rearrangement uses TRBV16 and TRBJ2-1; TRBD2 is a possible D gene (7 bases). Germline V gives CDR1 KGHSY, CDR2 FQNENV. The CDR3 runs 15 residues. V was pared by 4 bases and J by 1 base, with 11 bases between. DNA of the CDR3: TGTGCCAGCAGCCTTAGGGGGGGTTCCTACAATGAGCAGTTCTTC. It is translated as CASSLRGGSYNEQFF.

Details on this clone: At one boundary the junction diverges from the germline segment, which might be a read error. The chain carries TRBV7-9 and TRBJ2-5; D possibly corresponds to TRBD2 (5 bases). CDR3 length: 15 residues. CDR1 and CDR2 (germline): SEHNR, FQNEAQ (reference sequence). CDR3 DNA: TGTGCCGGCAGCTTCGCGGGCCTCATAAAGGAGACCCAGTACTTC. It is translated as CAGSFAGLIKETQYF.

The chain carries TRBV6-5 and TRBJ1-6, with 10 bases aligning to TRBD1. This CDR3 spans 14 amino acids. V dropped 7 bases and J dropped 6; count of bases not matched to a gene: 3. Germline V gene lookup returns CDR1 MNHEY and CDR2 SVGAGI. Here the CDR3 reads CASKWTGGNSPLHF. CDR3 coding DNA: TGTGCCAGCAAATGGACAGGGGGTAATTCACCCCTCCACTTT.